This entry is about one T cell receptor (beta chain). The antigen is undetermined. Built from TCR beta cDNA, the libraries had unique molecular identifiers in them. T cells numbering about 0.95 to 10 million gave rise to 400,000 to 550,000 cDNA molecules. In TCRdb, the PCR reads were re-called with MiXCR into one record per CDR3 protein. Here the sample spans a few hundred thousand distinct CDR3 sequences, roughly 46% being singletons. The data originate from a study of post-analysis software for immune sequencing data. General study results and limits: Diversity measured as normalized Chao1 was significantly lower in multiple sclerosis patients than in controls. Strong co-clustering by F measure was evident for samples that had been prepared in the same batch. About 5 TRBV segments were significantly more frequent in patients than in controls. TRBV5-6, TRBV5-1 and TRBV20-1 were among these segments.

Germline V gene lookup returns CDR1 SEHNR and CDR2 FQNEAQ (reference sequence). CDR3 length: 17 residues. The V segment lost 2 bases and the J segment 5 bases; nucleotides outside the gene matches: 8. The receptor comes from a girl aged 10 to 17 with multiple sclerosis. The chain joins TRBV7-9 to TRBJ2-7; TRBD2 aligns across 14 bases. Sample: blood. As DNA, the CDR3 is TGTGCCAGCAGCTTACCAGGGACTAGCGGGAGACGCCACGAGCAGTACTTC. As protein: CASSLPGTSGRRHEQYF.